This T cell receptor (beta chain) originates from a study of blood T cell repertoires in COVID-19. Study information: Acute-phase and convalescent COVID-19 samples originated in the United States, Italy and Spain. The analysed material was cDNA or gDNA that came from T cells, B-cell-depleted T cells, or PBMCs.

In the original processing: Nucleated cell number was recorded as an estimate derived from reference gene primer amplification. The table came from immunoSEQ multiplex PCR; TCRdb's copy has only in-frame clones and leaves some out. The DNA gave D and trimming, while V, J and clone size come from that table. The sample records about 200,000 clones, more than 75% being singletons. V shed 5 bases, J shed 2 bases, and the junction held 5 bases outside the gene matches. Germline assignment: CDR1 SGHRS and CDR2 YFSETQ. The CDR3 spans 14 residues. This clone is a singleton in its sample. The sequencing input was peripheral blood. The chain is built from TRBV5-1 and TRBJ2-3; 7 nucleotides align to TRBD2. The sequence was obtained from a woman aged 60 to 75 with COVID-19, enrolled during active disease. The CDR3 DNA follows: TGCGCCAGCAGTGGGCGGGAGTTCACAGATACGCAGTATTTT. This codes for CASSGREFTDTQYF. Together with reference TRBV5-1 and TRBJ2-3, the CDR3 gives the full variable domain: KAGVTQTPRYLIKTRGQQVTLSCSPISGHRSVSWYQQTPGQGLQFLFEYFSETQRNKGNFPGRFSGRQFSNSRSEMNVSTLELGDSALYLCASSGREFTDTQYFGPGTRLTVL.